These 29 T cell receptor beta chains share one sample of origin, sequenced in a study of blood T cell repertoires in COVID-19. TCRdb's copy holds only in-frame clones and misses some; the assay was immunoSEQ multiplex PCR. The sample holds some 300,000 clones; more than 85% are singletons and the top ten take under 1.3%. The sequenced sample consisted of PBMCs or T cells enriched from blood (not recorded which). These receptors originate from a woman aged 30 to 39 who had recovered from COVID-19.

A word on this clone: Other DNA sequences in this specimen translate into the identical CDR3. The rearrangement uses TRBV2 and TRBJ2-7, with 9 nucleotides matching TRBD1. Unmatched junction bases numbered 1, after V lost 7 bases and J lost 3 bases. The CDR3 has 12 amino acids. The germline V gene encodes CDR1 SNHLY and CDR2 FYNNEI. The DNA of the CDR3 is TGTGCCAGCAAGGACAGGGGCTACGAGCAGTACTTC. It specifies CASKDRGYEQYF.

The chain combines TRBV5-1 with TRBJ1-5, with a possible D match to TRBD1 (5 bases). The ends were cut back, 0 bases at V and 7 bases at J, with 14 bases in the middle. Germline loops: CDR1 SGHRS, CDR2 YFSETQ. The CDR3 length is 15 residues. The CDR3 nucleotides read TGCGCCAGCAGCTTGGCCGGGACGGCGGGACAGCCCCAGCATTTT. Protein product: CASSLAGTAGQPQHF.

V and J are TRBV6-5 and TRBJ2-1; TRBD2 agrees at 7 bases. CDR1 is MNHEY, CDR2 SVGAGI, per germline. CDR3 size: 16 residues. Unmatched junction bases numbered 9, after V lost 1 base and J lost 6 bases. CDR3 in amino acids: CASSYYGGGLGNEQFF. CDR3 nucleotide sequence: TGTGCCAGCAGTTACTATGGGGGGGGTCTTGGCAATGAGCAGTTCTTC.

This clone was detected once. The rearrangement joins TRBV5-4 to TRBJ2-3, with TRBD2 identical over 13 bases. V lost 3 bases to trimming and J lost 5 bases; unmatched junction nucleotides: 6. The CDR3 has 16 residues. Looked up from germline, CDR1 is SGHNT and CDR2 is YYREEE (reference sequence). The CDR3 nucleotides are TGTGCCAGCAGCTCAGGACTAGCGGGGGCAGGAGATACGCAGTATTTT. Translated: CASSSGLAGAGDTQYF.

This chain links TRBV7-2 with TRBJ2-3; 10 bases are shared with TRBD2. Per germline, CDR1 SGHTA and CDR2 FQGNSA. CDR3 length equals 14 residues. Trimming removed 8 bases from V and 4 bases from J; junction bases left unmatched: 6. The CDR3 loop reads CASGSSGGADTQYF. The CDR3, as DNA: TGTGCCAGCGGATCTAGCGGGGGCGCAGATACGCAGTATTTT.

The chain links TRBV27 to TRBJ1-5; D is ambiguous. Germline V CDR1 and CDR2: MNHEY, SMNVEV (reference sequence). The V end lost 5 bases, the J end lost 7 bases, and 12 bases lay between the germline ends. The CDR3 covers 13 residues. CDR3 in DNA: TGTGCCAGCAGTCCACCTATCCACCAGCCCCAGCATTTT. It specifies CASSPPIHQPQHF.

The chain recombines TRBV15 with TRBJ2-5, with 9 nucleotides matching TRBD1. Germline CDR1 reads LNHNV; CDR2 reads YYDKDF (reference sequence). This CDR3 has 15 amino acids. The J segment lost 4 bases and the V segment lost 3 bases, leaving 6 bases of the junction unmatched. The CDR3 protein is CATSRRTGGGETQYF. The CDR3 region has the DNA TGTGCCACCAGCAGGAGAACAGGGGGCGGAGAGACCCAGTACTTC.

CDR3 coding DNA: TGTGCCTCCCGGACAGGGGGCTTCGAGAGCTCCTACGAGCAGTACTTC. It specifies CASRTGGFESSYEQYF. This sequence joins TRBV28 and TRBJ2-7, with 11 nucleotides matching TRBD1. This CDR3 is built from 16 residues. The germline V gene has CDR1 MDHEN and CDR2 SYDVKM. J was trimmed by 0 bases and V by 11 bases; bases with no gene match: 12.

The chain couples TRBV5-1 to TRBJ2-6; 8 nucleotides agree with TRBD1. The germline V gene has CDR1 SGHRS and CDR2 YFSETQ. The V gene end was trimmed by 6 bases and the J gene end by 0 bases; junction bases not matched to a gene: 5. This CDR3 region has 16 residues. CDR3 loop: CASIGQGGSGANVLTF. For the CDR3, the DNA is TGCGCCAGCATAGGACAGGGAGGCTCTGGGGCCAACGTCCTGACTTTC.

The CDR3 region has the DNA TGTGCCAGCAGCTTAGGGACAGGAATAAAGGATACGCAGTATTTT. This encodes CASSLGTGIKDTQYF. V usage is TRBV7-6 and J usage is TRBJ2-3; TRBD1 agrees at 7 bases. The V and J ends lost 1 base and 6 bases, in that order; junction bases with no gene match: 7. Germline CDR1 and CDR2: SGHVS and FNYEAQ. There are 15 residues in the CDR3.

About this clone: Other DNA sequences in this sample translate to the same CDR3. The chain has TRBV7-2 and TRBJ1-4; TRBD1 matches at 11 bases. Trimming took 2 bases from V and 7 from J; bases not matched to a gene: 3. The V gene's germline CDR1 is SGHTA and CDR2 FQGNSA. The CDR3 runs to 15 residues. The DNA of the CDR3 is TGTGCCAGCAGCTTACGAGGGACAGGGGGTGAAAAACTGTTTTTT. It yields the protein CASSLRGTGGEKLFF. The complete variable domain, with remaining parts taken from reference TRBV7-2 and TRBJ1-4, reads GAGVSQSPSNKVTEKGKDVELRCDPISGHTALYWYRQSLGQGLEFLIYFQGNSAPDKSGLPSDRFSAERTGGSVSTLTIQRTQQEDSAVYLCASSLRGTGGEKLFFGSGTQLSVL.

The V call is TRBV10-3, the J call TRBJ1-2; 8 positions agree with TRBD1. V shed 7 bases and J 6 bases; nucleotides not matched to a gene: 13. Germline CDR1 reads ENHRY; CDR2 reads SYGVKD. This CDR3 spans 15 amino acids. The CDR3 bases are TGTGCCATCACCAAACTGACAGGGGTTGCGGATGGCTACACCTTC. Residues: CAITKLTGVADGYTF.

The chain couples TRBV27 to TRBJ1-1; the match to TRBD1 covers 9 bases. The CDR3 has 17 amino acids. CDR1 and CDR2 (germline): MNHEY, SMNVEV (reference sequence). V dropped 0 bases and J dropped 4; count of bases not matched to a gene: 9. CDR3 in amino acids: CASSLSLTGGRSTEAFF. CDR3 DNA sequence: TGTGCCAGCAGTTTATCCCTGACAGGGGGAAGGAGCACTGAAGCTTTCTTT.

The genes are TRBV7-9 and TRBJ1-1, with TRBD1 matching 7 bases. V gave up 2 bases and J gave up 8 bases; unmatched junction bases: 11. This CDR3 spans 15 amino acids. Germline V gene sequence: CDR1 SEHNR, CDR2 FQNEAQ (reference sequence). CDR3 in amino acids: CASSLMSGRGQEAFF. DNA for the CDR3: TGTGCCAGCAGCTTAATGTCCGGGAGGGGGCAGGAAGCTTTCTTT.

The V and J genes are TRBV5-3 and TRBJ1-6; tentatively, D is TRBD1 (6 bases). TRBV5-3 is reported as an ORF; its role is uncertain. Trimming pared 4 bases from V and 9 bases from J, leaving 26 bases between. The CDR3 is 18 residues long. The CDR3 spells CARSGNRAKGATISPLHF. Written as DNA, the CDR3 is TGTGCCAGAAGCGGAAACAGGGCCAAAGGGGCTACAATTTCACCCCTCCACTTT.

As for this clone: The sample holds other DNA sequences that translate to the same CDR3. V and J are TRBV19 and TRBJ1-6; perhaps TRBD1 as D (6 bases). The CDR3 has 14 amino acids. Germline loops: CDR1 LNHDA, CDR2 SQIVND (reference sequence). V gave up 6 bases and J gave up 10 bases, with 16 bases separating them. The CDR3 sequence is CASRTGQGNSPLHF. For the CDR3, the DNA is TGTGCCAGTAGGACGGGCCAGGGGAACTCACCCCTCCACTTT.

J is TRBJ1-3 and V is TRBV13; 10 bases align to TRBD1. This CDR3 is built from 17 residues. The J segment lost 4 bases and the V segment lost 5 bases, leaving 11 bases of the junction unmatched. CDR1 and CDR2 (germline): PRHDT, FYEKMQ (reference sequence). CDR3 sequence reads: CASSASRQGARGNTIYF. The DNA for the CDR3 is TGTGCCAGCAGCGCATCTAGACAGGGGGCGAGGGGAAACACCATATATTTT.

V usage is TRBV29-1 and J usage is TRBJ1-1; D gene unclear. Germline V CDR1 and CDR2: SQVTM, ANQGSEA. The CDR3 spans 11 residues. The ends were cut back, 4 bases at V and 7 bases at J, with 10 bases in the middle. The CDR3 DNA follows: TGCAGCGTTGGGGCAGAATTTGAAGCTTTCTTT. As protein: CSVGAEFEAFF.

CDR3 loop: CASSLSGTGNGGYTF. The CDR3, as DNA: TGTGCCAGCAGTTTATCCGGGACAGGGAACGGAGGCTACACCTTC. The gene calls are TRBV6-2 or TRBV6-3 and TRBJ1-2; 9 bases agree with TRBD1. CDR3 length equals 15 residues. Germline V gene data show CDR1 as MNHEY and CDR2 as SVGEGT. J was trimmed by 8 bases and V by 4 bases; bases with no gene match: 11.

The chain has TRBV7-2 and TRBJ2-2; TRBD2 agrees at 9 bases. After removal of 5 bases from V and 4 bases from J, the junction contained 5 bases not matched to a gene. The CDR3 covers 15 residues. Looked up from germline, CDR1 is SGHTA and CDR2 is FQGNSA. As DNA, the CDR3 is TGTGCCAGCAGCCGGAGCGGGGGGCTCACCGGGGAGCTGTTTTTT. Translated, it gives CASSRSGGLTGELFF.

The V gene is TRBV28, the J gene TRBJ1-6; the D gene is possibly TRBD1 (5 bases). Deletions cut 4 bases from V and 12 bases from J, with 10 bases between. The CDR3 has 12 residues. Germline V CDR1 and CDR2: MDHEN, SYDVKM. CDR3 protein: CASSWDSGPLHF. Written as DNA, the CDR3 is TGTGCCAGCAGTTGGGACTCCGGACCCCTCCACTTT.

The CDR3 protein is CASSLDGGAGAQPQHF. CDR3 bases: TGTGCCAGCAGCTTGGATGGGGGGGCCGGAGCGCAGCCCCAGCATTTT. The V gene is TRBV5-4, the J gene TRBJ1-5; TRBD1 might be the D (6 bases). This CDR3 has 16 amino acids. Germline V gives CDR1 SGHNT, CDR2 YYREEE (reference sequence). With 0 bases removed from V and 7 bases from J, the gap between germline ends came to 17 bases.

Notes on this clone: One junction end does not reproduce the germline sequence, and a read error may be involved. The chain combines TRBV6-2 or TRBV6-3 with TRBJ2-7, with 7 bases matching TRBD1. The CDR3 contains 13 residues. CDR1 MNHEY and CDR2 SVGEGT come from the germline V gene. CDR3 DNA: TGTGCCAGCAGTCCGTTTCTGGGACAGCCTCAAGACTTC. Translated: CASSPFLGQPQDF.

The V call is TRBV19, the J call TRBJ2-3; 9 bases align to TRBD1. Germline values: CDR1 LNHDA, CDR2 SQIVND (reference sequence). V was pared by 5 bases and J by 2 bases, with 5 bases of the junction left unmatched. The CDR3 consists of 15 residues. DNA of the CDR3: TGTGCCAGTAGTCTCGGACAGGGGACCACAGATACGCAGTATTTT. This translates into CASSLGQGTTDTQYF.

The chain joins TRBV28 to TRBJ1-6; no firm D call. This CDR3 comprises 18 residues. V gave up 6 bases and J gave up 0 bases, with 18 bases separating them. Germline V CDR1 and CDR2: MDHEN, SYDVKM. The CDR3 protein is CASSHVWEVSSYNSPLHF. The CDR3 coding sequence is TGTGCCAGCAGCCATGTATGGGAGGTCAGCTCCTATAATTCACCCCTCCACTTT.

Here the CDR3 reads CASSFSPETEAFF. The DNA of the CDR3 is TGCGCCAGCAGCTTTAGCCCCGAGACTGAAGCTTTCTTT. This chain uses TRBV5-1 with TRBJ1-1; no reliable D call. This CDR3 spans 13 amino acids. CDR1 and CDR2 (germline): SGHRS, YFSETQ. The V gene lost 2 bases and the J gene lost 5 bases, with 10 bases spanning the gap.

This clone was picked up one time. The chain has TRBV24-1 and TRBJ1-5; TRBD1 aligns across 8 bases. The CDR3 covers 16 residues. Germline CDR1 KGHDR, CDR2 SFDVKD. Trimming took 9 bases from V and 0 from J; bases not matched to a gene: 9. For the CDR3, the DNA is TGTGCCACCGGCCCAGGGACAGGCCCTAGCAATCAGCCCCAGCATTTT. Its translation: CATGPGTGPSNQPQHF.

On this clone itself: Different DNA sequences within this sample yield the same CDR3. This sequence joins TRBV6-5 and TRBJ1-2; 9 bases are shared with TRBD1. This CDR3 is 14 amino acids long. The germline V gene has CDR1 MNHEY and CDR2 SVGAGI. After removal of 5 bases from V and 3 bases from J, the junction contained 4 bases not matched to a gene. The CDR3 protein is CASSKRTGDYGYTF. Here the CDR3 DNA reads TGTGCCAGCAGTAAACGGACAGGGGACTATGGCTACACCTTC.

The chain couples TRBV12-3 or TRBV12-4 to TRBJ2-2; no clear D. The CDR3 loop spans 11 amino acids. The V and J ends lost 8 bases and 3 bases respectively, with 4 bases between them. CDR3 nucleotides: TGTGCCAGCCTTGACACCGGGGAGCTGTTTTTT. Protein sequence: CASLDTGELFF.